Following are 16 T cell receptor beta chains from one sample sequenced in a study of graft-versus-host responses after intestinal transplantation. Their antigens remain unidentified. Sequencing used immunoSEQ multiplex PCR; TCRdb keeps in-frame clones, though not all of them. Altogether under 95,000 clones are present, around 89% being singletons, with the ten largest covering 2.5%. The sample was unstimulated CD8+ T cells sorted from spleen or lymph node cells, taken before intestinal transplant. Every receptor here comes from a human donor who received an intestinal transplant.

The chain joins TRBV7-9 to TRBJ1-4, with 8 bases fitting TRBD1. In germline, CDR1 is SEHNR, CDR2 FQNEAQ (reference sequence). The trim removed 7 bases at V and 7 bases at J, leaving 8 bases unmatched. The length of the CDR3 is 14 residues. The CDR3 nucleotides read TGTGCCAGCACCGGGACAGGCGGATTTGAAAAACTGTTTTTT. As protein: CASTGTGGFEKLFF.

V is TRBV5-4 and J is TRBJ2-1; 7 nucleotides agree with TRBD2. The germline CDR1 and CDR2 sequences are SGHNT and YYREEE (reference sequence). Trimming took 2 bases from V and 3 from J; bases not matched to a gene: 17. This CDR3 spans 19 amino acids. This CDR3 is CASSFYPFIVGRGYNEQFF. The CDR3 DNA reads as TGTGCCAGCAGCTTCTACCCCTTTATTGTGGGGAGGGGCTACAATGAGCAGTTCTTC.

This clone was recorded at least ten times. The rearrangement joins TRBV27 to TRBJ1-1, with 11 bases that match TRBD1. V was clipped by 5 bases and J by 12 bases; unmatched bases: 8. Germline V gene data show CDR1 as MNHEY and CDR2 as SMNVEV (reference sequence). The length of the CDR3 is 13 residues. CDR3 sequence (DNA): TGTGCCAGCAGTCCCGGGACAGGGGGGGTAACTTTCTTT. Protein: CASSPGTGGVTFF.

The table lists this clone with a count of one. This CDR3 reads CASSYNRVMGEQYF. For the CDR3, the DNA is TGTGCCAGCAGTTACAACAGGGTGATGGGCGAGCAGTACTTC. The V call is TRBV6-5, the J call TRBJ2-7; D possibly corresponds to TRBD1 (6 bases). The CDR3 length is 14 residues. Trimming took 2 bases from V and 6 from J, leaving 14 bases between them. The germline gives CDR1 MNHEY, CDR2 SVGAGI.

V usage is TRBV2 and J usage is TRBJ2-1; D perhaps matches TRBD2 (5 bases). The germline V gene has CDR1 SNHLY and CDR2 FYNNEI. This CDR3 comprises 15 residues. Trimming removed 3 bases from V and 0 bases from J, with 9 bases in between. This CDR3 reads CASSEQRSSYNEQFF. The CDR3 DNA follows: TGTGCCAGCAGTGAGCAGCGGAGCTCCTACAATGAGCAGTTCTTC.

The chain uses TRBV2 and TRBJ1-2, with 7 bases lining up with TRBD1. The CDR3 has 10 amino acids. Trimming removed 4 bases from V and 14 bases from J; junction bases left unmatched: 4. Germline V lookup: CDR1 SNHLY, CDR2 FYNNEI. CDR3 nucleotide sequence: TGTGCCAGCAGTGGGGACAGCCCAACCTTC. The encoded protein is CASSGDSPTF. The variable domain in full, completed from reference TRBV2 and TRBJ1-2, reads EPEVTQTPSHQVTQMGQEVILRCVPISNHLYFYWYRQILGQKVEFLVSFYNNEISEKSEIFDDQFSVERPDGSNFTLKIRSTKLEDSAMYFCASSGDSPTFGSGTRLTVV.

CDR3 amino acids: CASSVGGVNEKLFF. The CDR3 nucleotides are TGTGCCAGCAGCGTGGGAGGGGTTAATGAAAAACTGTTTTTT. The chain employs TRBV9 and TRBJ1-4; TRBD1 is a possible D gene (5 bases). This CDR3 contains 14 residues. Trimming left V 2 bases short and J 4 bases short, with 9 bases between. Germline V CDR1 and CDR2: SGDLS, YYNGEE.

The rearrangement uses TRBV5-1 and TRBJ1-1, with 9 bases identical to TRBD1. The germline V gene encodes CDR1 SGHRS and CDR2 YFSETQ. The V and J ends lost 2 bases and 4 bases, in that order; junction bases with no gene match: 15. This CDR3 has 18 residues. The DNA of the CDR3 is TGCGCCAGCAGCTTAAGACAACAGGGGGCCGTCCTAGGCACTGAAGCTTTCTTT. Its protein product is CASSLRQQGAVLGTEAFF.

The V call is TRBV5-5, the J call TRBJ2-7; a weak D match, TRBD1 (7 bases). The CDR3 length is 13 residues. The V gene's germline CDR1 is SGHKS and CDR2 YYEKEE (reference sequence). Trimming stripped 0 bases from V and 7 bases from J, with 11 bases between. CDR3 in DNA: TGTGCCAGCAGCTTGGGCCCAGGGGGGGAGCAGTACTTC. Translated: CASSLGPGGEQYF.

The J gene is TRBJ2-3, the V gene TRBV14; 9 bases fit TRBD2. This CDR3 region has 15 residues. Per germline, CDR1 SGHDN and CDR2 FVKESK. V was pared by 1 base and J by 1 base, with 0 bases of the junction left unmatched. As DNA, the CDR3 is TGTGCCAGCAGCCAAGGGACTAGCGGCACAGATACGCAGTATTTT. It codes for CASSQGTSGTDTQYF.

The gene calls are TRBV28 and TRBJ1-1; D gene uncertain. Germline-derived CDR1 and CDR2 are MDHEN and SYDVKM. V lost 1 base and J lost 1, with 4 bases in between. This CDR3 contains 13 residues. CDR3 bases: TGTGCCAGCAGTTTATCAGGGAACACTGAAGCTTTCTTT. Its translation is CASSLSGNTEAFF.

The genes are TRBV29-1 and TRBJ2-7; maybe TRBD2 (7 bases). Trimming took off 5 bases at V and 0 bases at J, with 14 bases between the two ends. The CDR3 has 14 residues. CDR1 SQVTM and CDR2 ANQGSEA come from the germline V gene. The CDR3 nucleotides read TGCAGCGTTTCGGGGGGCTATCTCTCCTACGAGCAGTACTTC. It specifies CSVSGGYLSYEQYF.

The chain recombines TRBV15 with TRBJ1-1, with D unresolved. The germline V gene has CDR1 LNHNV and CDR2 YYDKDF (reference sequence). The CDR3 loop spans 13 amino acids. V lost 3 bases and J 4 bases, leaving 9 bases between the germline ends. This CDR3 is CATSRTLFTEAFF. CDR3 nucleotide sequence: TGTGCCACCAGCAGGACACTTTTCACTGAAGCTTTCTTT. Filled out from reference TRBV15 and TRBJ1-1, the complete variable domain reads DAMVIQNPRYQVTQFGKPVTLSCSQTLNHNVMYWYQQKSSQAPKLLFHYYDKDFNNEADTPDNFQSRRPNTSFCFLDIRSPGLGDTAMYLCATSRTLFTEAFFGQGTRLTVV.

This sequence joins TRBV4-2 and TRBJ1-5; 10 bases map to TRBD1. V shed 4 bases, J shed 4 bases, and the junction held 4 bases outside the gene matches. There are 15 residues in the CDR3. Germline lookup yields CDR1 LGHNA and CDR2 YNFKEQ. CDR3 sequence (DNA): TGTGCCAGCAGCCCCGGGACAGGGGATAATCAGCCCCAGCATTTT. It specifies CASSPGTGDNQPQHF.

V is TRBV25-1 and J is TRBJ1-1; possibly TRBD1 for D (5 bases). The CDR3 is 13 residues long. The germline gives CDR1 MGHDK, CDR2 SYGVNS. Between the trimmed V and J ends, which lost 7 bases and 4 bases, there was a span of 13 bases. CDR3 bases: TGTGCCAGCAACGGGGGTTGGGGCACTGAAGCTTTCTTT. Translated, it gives CASNGGWGTEAFF.

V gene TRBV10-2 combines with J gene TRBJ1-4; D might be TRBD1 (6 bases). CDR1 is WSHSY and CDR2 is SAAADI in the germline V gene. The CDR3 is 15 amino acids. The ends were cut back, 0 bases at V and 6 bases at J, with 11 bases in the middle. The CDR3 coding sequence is TGCGCCAGCAGTGAGTCTGTCTCAGGGGATGAAAAACTGTTTTTT. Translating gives CASSESVSGDEKLFF.